The T cell receptor beta chain under discussion was sequenced for a study of post-analysis software for immune sequencing data. Study observations and caveats: Higher frequency in patients than in controls was seen for roughly five TRBV segments, with TRBV5-6, TRBV5-1 and TRBV20-1 among them.

This clonotype came up a few times. What it binds is unknown. V lost 1 base and J 2 bases, leaving 13 bases between the germline ends. Germline values: CDR1 KGHSH, CDR2 LQKENI. The CDR3 contains 16 residues. Unique molecular identifiers were present in the TCR beta cDNA libraries. TCRdb re-called the PCR reads through MiXCR, storing one row per CDR3 protein. Of about 540,000 distinct CDR3 sequences in the sample, 34% were seen once. This TCR came from a girl aged 2 to 17 with multiple sclerosis. The rearrangement links TRBV18 to TRBJ2-3; TRBD1 might be the D (5 bases). Input material: blood. CDR3 protein: CASSPQGQVLTDTQYF. In nucleotides, the CDR3 is TGTGCCAGCTCACCACAGGGGCAAGTCCTCACAGATACGCAGTATTTT.